This T cell receptor beta chain was profiled in a study of long-term antiretroviral therapy in people with HIV. Sequencing relied on immunoSEQ assay v3.0, run at survey level. Sequenced by immunoSEQ multiplex PCR; TCRdb stores in-frame clones only, minus some. The data hold 20,000 or so clones, with around 80% observed a single time. Sequencing used unsorted PBMCs, obtained 0.2 years after starting antiretroviral therapy. This clonotype was sampled from a woman aged 30 to 39 with HIV.

CDR3 sequence: CAWSEGQNTEAFF. CDR3 DNA: TGTGCCTGGAGTGAGGGGCAGAACACTGAAGCTTTCTTT. The chain joins TRBV30 to TRBJ1-1; D is possibly TRBD1 (5 bases). The CDR3 contains 13 residues. Trimming took 1 base from V and 1 from J, leaving 7 bases between them. CDR1 is GTSNPN and CDR2 is SVGIG in the germline V gene (reference sequence).